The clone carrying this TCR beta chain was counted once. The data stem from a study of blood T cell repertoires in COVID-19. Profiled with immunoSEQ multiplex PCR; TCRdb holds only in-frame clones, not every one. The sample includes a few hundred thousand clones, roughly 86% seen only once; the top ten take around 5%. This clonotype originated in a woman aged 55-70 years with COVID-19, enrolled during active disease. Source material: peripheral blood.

The CDR3 spells CASSSTGAGANVLTF. The CDR3 DNA reads TGTGCCAGCAGCTCGACAGGGGCCGGGGCCAACGTCCTGACTTTC. The V and J genes are TRBV7-9 and TRBJ2-6; 8 positions agree with TRBD1. Germline loops: CDR1 SEHNR, CDR2 FQNEAQ (reference sequence). The CDR3 loop spans 15 amino acids. J was trimmed by 4 bases and V by 4 bases; bases with no gene match: 3. The complete variable domain, with remaining parts taken from reference TRBV7-9 and TRBJ2-6, reads DTGVSQNPRHKITKRGQNVTFRCDPISEHNRLYWYRQTLGQGPEFLTYFQNEAQLEKSRLLSDRFSAERPKGSFSTLEIQRTEQGDSAMYLCASSSTGAGANVLTFGAGSRLTVL.